The 24 T cell receptor beta chains below all came from one sample that was sequenced in a study of early T cells in non-severe SARS-CoV-2 infection. Using its own MiXCR run on the 5' RACE reads, TCRdb lists one record per CDR3 protein. In the table there are fewer than 85,000 distinct CDR3 sequences, roughly a sixth of which are singletons. The specimen sequenced was whole blood. These receptors originate from an adult who was a healthcare worker with PCR-confirmed SARS-CoV-2 infection or an uninfected control (not recorded which).

The chain employs TRBV19 and TRBJ2-3; D not certain. Germline-derived CDR1 and CDR2 are LNHDA and SQIVND (reference sequence). This CDR3 has 15 amino acids. V shed 6 bases and J shed 1 base, with 14 bases lying between them. CDR3 coding DNA: TGTGCCAGTAGCGGTTTAGAGACTGGCACAGATACGCAGTATTTT. Its protein product is CASSGLETGTDTQYF.

The V call is TRBV4-1, the J call TRBJ2-5; TRBD2 is a possible D gene (5 bases). This CDR3 region has 12 residues. Germline CDR1 reads MGHRA; CDR2 reads YSYEKL. V dropped 0 bases and J dropped 7 bases, with 6 bases sitting between them. The chain's CDR3 is CASSQDLATQYF. The CDR3 region has the DNA TGCGCCAGCAGCCAAGATCTAGCGACCCAGTACTTC.

Here the CDR3 reads CASKNPAGGAHF. DNA of the CDR3: TGTGCCAGCAAGAACCCGGCGGGAGGCGCCCACTTT. This sequence joins TRBV2 and TRBJ1-6, with no clear D. The CDR3 is made up of 12 amino acids. From germline, CDR1 is SNHLY and CDR2 FYNNEI. With 7 bases removed from V and 18 bases from J, the gap between germline ends came to 19 bases.

The chain recombines TRBV20-1 with TRBJ2-1; 11 nucleotides line up with TRBD2. Trimming at V came to 6 bases and at J to 4 bases, leaving 11 bases not matched to a gene. The germline V gene encodes CDR1 DFQATT and CDR2 SNEGSKA (reference sequence). The CDR3 contains 16 residues. This CDR3 is CSARALAGGPYNEQFF. The CDR3 region has the DNA TGCAGTGCCAGGGCCCTAGCGGGAGGCCCATACAATGAGCAGTTCTTC.

The chain joins TRBV12-5 to TRBJ2-3; 13 bases fit TRBD2. In germline, CDR1 is LGHNT, CDR2 FRNRAP. Trimming cost V 3 bases and J 4 bases; bases outside gene matches: 7. This CDR3 is built from 17 residues. This CDR3 is CASGFAGTSGTADTQYF. CDR3 coding DNA: TGTGCTAGTGGTTTTGCCGGGACTAGCGGGACCGCAGATACGCAGTATTTT.

This clonotype has ten or more counts. The chain uses TRBV7-9 and TRBJ2-1; 7 bases are a match to TRBD2. The junction had 9 bases not matched to a gene; V was cut back by 6 bases and J by 4 bases. CDR1 is SEHNR and CDR2 is FQNEAQ in the germline V gene (reference sequence). This CDR3 comprises 15 residues. CDR3 nucleotide sequence: TGTGCCAGCAGTTCAGCGGGAAGAGTTTACAATGAGCAGTTCTTC. Its protein product is CASSSAGRVYNEQFF.

In DNA form, the CDR3 reads TGTGCCATCAGTGACCCGACAGGGGGCGAGGATACGCAGTATTTT. Residues: CAISDPTGGEDTQYF. The genes are TRBV10-3 and TRBJ2-3; 10 nucleotides line up with TRBD1. The ends lost 3 bases at V and 6 bases at J; junction bases unmatched: 6. The CDR3 is 15 residues long. The germline V gene encodes CDR1 ENHRY and CDR2 SYGVKD.

This chain links TRBV9 with TRBJ2-1; a possible D gene is TRBD1 (6 bases). V was cut by 0 bases and J by 6 bases, with 10 bases left in between. The V gene's germline CDR1 is SGDLS and CDR2 YYNGEE. CDR3 size: 14 residues. The CDR3, as DNA: TGTGCCAGCAGCGTAGGTGGGACAATCAATGAGCAGTTCTTC. It specifies CASSVGGTINEQFF.

V and J are TRBV7-6 and TRBJ1-3, with D unclear. Per the germline V gene, CDR1 is SGHVS and CDR2 is FNYEAQ. The V and J ends lost 4 bases and 4 bases respectively, with 14 bases between them. This CDR3 is 15 amino acids long. The CDR3 reads CASSSVPSGGNTIYF. The DNA for the CDR3 is TGTGCCAGCAGCTCGGTCCCTTCAGGAGGAAACACCATATATTTT.

This clonotype was picked up many times. The CDR3 is CASSLDGISYNEQFF. The CDR3 DNA reads as TGTGCCAGCAGCTTAGACGGGATCTCCTACAATGAGCAGTTCTTC. The chain has TRBV7-2 and TRBJ2-1, with D perhaps TRBD2 (5 bases). V lost 1 base to trimming and J lost 0 bases, with 7 bases between them. CDR1 and CDR2 (germline): SGHTA, FQGNSA. CDR3 length: 15 amino acids.

The chain couples TRBV12-5 to TRBJ1-6; possible D gene TRBD1, 6 bases. The ends were cut back, 4 bases at V and 16 bases at J, with 17 bases in the middle. Germline-derived CDR1 and CDR2 are LGHNT and FRNRAP. The CDR3 runs 13 residues. CDR3 nucleotide sequence: TGTGCTAGTGGTTCTCAACGGGACATTACTCTCCACTTT. It yields the protein CASGSQRDITLHF.

In this sample, this clonotype turned up many times. The chain uses TRBV15 and TRBJ1-5; the D gene is possibly TRBD1 (6 bases). Deletions cut 2 bases from V and 7 bases from J, with 18 bases between. Germline V CDR1 and CDR2: LNHNV, YYDKDF (reference sequence). The CDR3 has 16 residues. The CDR3 DNA reads TGTGCCACCAGCAGAAAAGGGGGGCAGGGTAAGCAGCCCCAGCATTTT. Translated, it gives CATSRKGGQGKQPQHF.

This clonotype occurred a few times. The V and J genes are TRBV25-1 and TRBJ2-6; TRBD2 might be the D (6 bases). This CDR3 has 16 amino acids. Trimming took 5 bases from V and 0 from J, leaving 11 bases between them. CDR1 MGHDK and CDR2 SYGVNS come from the germline V gene. The CDR3 is CASSMAGGSGANVLTF. CDR3 nucleotide sequence: TGTGCCAGCAGTATGGCCGGGGGCTCTGGGGCCAACGTCCTGACTTTC.

This sequence joins TRBV19 and TRBJ1-5, with D possibly matching TRBD1 (6 bases). The V end was cut by 7 bases, the J end by 0 bases, with 10 bases between. Germline V CDR1 and CDR2: LNHDA, SQIVND (reference sequence). The CDR3 is 14 residues long. CDR3 DNA: TGTGCCAGTACCCTCAGGGGTAGCAATCAGCCCCAGCATTTT. Translated, it gives CASTLRGSNQPQHF. Complete variable domain (other parts from reference TRBV19 and TRBJ1-5): DGGITQSPKYLFRKEGQNVTLSCEQNLNHDAMYWYRQDPGQGLRLIYYSQIVNDFQKGDIAEGYSVSREKKESFPLTVTSAQKNPTAFYLCASTLRGSNQPQHFGDGTRLSIL.

This sequence joins TRBV5-1 and TRBJ1-1, with TRBD1 matching over 8 bases. Germline trimming cut 4 bases from V and 3 bases from J; bases unmatched to any gene: 2. The CDR3 covers 13 residues. CDR1 SGHRS and CDR2 YFSETQ come from the germline V gene. The CDR3 coding sequence is TGCGCCAGCAGCCCGACAGGGGACACTGAAGCTTTCTTT. This gives the protein CASSPTGDTEAFF.

This clonotype has just a few counts. This sequence joins TRBV12-5 and TRBJ1-1; maybe TRBD1 (6 bases). Trimming stripped 7 bases from V and 1 base from J, with 16 bases between. This CDR3 has 15 amino acids. Germline V CDR1 and CDR2: LGHNT, FRNRAP. This CDR3 is CASETGTGRNTEAFF. Written as DNA, the CDR3 is TGTGCTAGTGAGACCGGTACAGGGAGGAACACTGAAGCTTTCTTT.

In its sample, this clonotype was seen a few times. The chain recombines TRBV27 with TRBJ2-1; maybe TRBD1 (6 bases). In germline, CDR1 is MNHEY, CDR2 SMNVEV (reference sequence). Trimming left V 3 bases short and J 0 bases short, with 12 bases between. The CDR3 runs 16 residues. This chain's CDR3 is CASSLSGTFSYNEQFF. CDR3 sequence (DNA): TGTGCCAGCAGTTTGTCCGGGACATTCTCCTACAATGAGCAGTTCTTC.

The chain couples TRBV20-1 to TRBJ1-2; D possibly corresponds to TRBD1 (6 bases). V was trimmed by 5 bases and J by 7 bases, leaving 20 bases between them. CDR1 and CDR2 (germline): DFQATT, SNEGSKA (reference sequence). The CDR3 totals 14 residues. This CDR3 is CSAHAGGADSGYTF. DNA for the CDR3: TGCAGTGCTCACGCCGGGGGCGCGGATAGTGGCTACACCTTC.

The rearrangement uses TRBV13 and TRBJ2-7; 8 nucleotides line up with TRBD2. The CDR3 extends over 13 amino acids. CDR1 and CDR2 from the germline V gene are PRHDT and FYEKMQ (reference sequence). The trim removed 5 bases at V and 6 bases at J, leaving 6 bases unmatched. This CDR3 reads CASSPTSAPEQYF. The CDR3 nucleotides read TGTGCCAGCAGCCCGACTAGCGCCCCCGAGCAGTACTTC. The variable domain in full, with the rest retrieved from reference TRBV13 and TRBJ2-7, is AAGVIQSPRHLIKEKRETATLKCYPIPRHDTVYWYQQGPGQDPQFLISFYEKMQSDKGSIPDRFSAQQFSDYHSELNMSSLELGDSALYFCASSPTSAPEQYFGPGTRLTVT.

This clonotype came up a few times. This rearrangement joins TRBV29-1 to TRBJ1-2; 9 positions match TRBD1. Trimming at V came to 6 bases and at J to 0 bases, leaving 8 bases not matched to a gene. The CDR3 is 15 amino acids. Germline assignment: CDR1 SQVTM and CDR2 ANQGSEA. The CDR3 sequence is CSVVGTGPSNYGYTF. In DNA form, the CDR3 reads TGCAGCGTGGTTGGGACAGGGCCTTCTAACTATGGCTACACCTTC.

This clonotype has at least ten counts. V gene TRBV12-3 or TRBV12-4 combines with J gene TRBJ2-1; D is unresolved. This CDR3 is built from 13 residues. V lost 6 bases, J lost 6 bases, and 12 bases lay in between. CDR3 residues: CASSAAAANEQFF. For the CDR3, the DNA is TGTGCCAGCAGCGCGGCCGCTGCCAATGAGCAGTTCTTC.

This clonotype has only a few counts. The chain couples TRBV7-3 to TRBJ2-3, with no clear D. In germline, CDR1 is SGHTA, CDR2 FQGTGA. The CDR3 is 14 amino acids. V was cut by 5 bases and J by 2 bases, with 11 bases left in between. The CDR3 region is CASSPQGNTDTQYF. The CDR3 DNA follows: TGTGCCAGCAGCCCACAAGGGAACACAGATACGCAGTATTTT.

This clonotype showed up many times. The CDR3 DNA follows: TGTGCCTCCCTAGGACAGTCCTACGAGCAGTACTTC. It is translated as CASLGQSYEQYF. The rearrangement uses TRBV6-5 and TRBJ2-7; D possibly corresponds to TRBD1 (6 bases). CDR1 and CDR2 (germline): MNHEY, SVGAGI. The CDR3 has 12 residues. Between the trimmed V and J ends, which lost 11 bases and 1 base, there was a span of 12 bases.

This clonotype has only a few counts. This rearrangement joins TRBV27 to TRBJ1-5, with D possibly TRBD1 on 6 matching bases. V lost 7 bases and J 6 bases, leaving 10 bases between the germline ends. CDR3 length: 12 amino acids. Germline V gives CDR1 MNHEY, CDR2 SMNVEV (reference sequence). CDR3 protein: CASNRVGQPQHF. The CDR3 DNA sequence: TGTGCCAGCAACAGGGTGGGTCAGCCCCAGCATTTT.